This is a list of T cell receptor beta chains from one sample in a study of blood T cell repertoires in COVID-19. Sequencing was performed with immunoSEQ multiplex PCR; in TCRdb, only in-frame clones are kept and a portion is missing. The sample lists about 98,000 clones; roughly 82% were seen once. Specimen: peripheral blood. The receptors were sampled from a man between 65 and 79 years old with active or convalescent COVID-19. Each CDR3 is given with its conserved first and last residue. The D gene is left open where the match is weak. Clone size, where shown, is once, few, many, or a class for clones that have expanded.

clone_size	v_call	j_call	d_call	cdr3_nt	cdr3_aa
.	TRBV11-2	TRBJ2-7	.	TGTGCCAGCAGCTCGCCAACAGGGCAGGTGTACGAGCAGTACTTC	CASSSPTGQVYEQYF
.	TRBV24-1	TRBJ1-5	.	TGTGCCACCAGTGATTCCGGGCAGCCCCAGCATTTT	CATSDSGQPQHF
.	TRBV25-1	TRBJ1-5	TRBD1	TGTGCCAGCGGGGACAGCTATAGGGGCAATCAGCCCCAGCATTTT	CASGDSYRGNQPQHF
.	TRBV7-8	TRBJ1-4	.	TGTGCCAGCAGCTTCGGGTTACCTGAAAAACTGTTTTTT	CASSFGLPEKLFF
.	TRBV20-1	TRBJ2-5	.	TGCAGTGCTAGTTCGGTCTTGGCAGGACATTCCACCCAGTACTTC	CSASSVLAGHSTQYF
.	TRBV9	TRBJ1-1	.	TGTGCCAGCAGCGTAGCGGGGGACCCGAACACTGAAGCTTTCTTT	CASSVAGDPNTEAFF
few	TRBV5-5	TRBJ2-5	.	TGTGCCAGCAGCTCGCCACTTGGGGGGTTAGAGACCCAGTACTTC	CASSSPLGGLETQYF
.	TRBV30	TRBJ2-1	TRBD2	TGTGCCTGTACTACCGGGACTAGCAGGGAGCAGTTCTTC	CACTTGTSREQFF
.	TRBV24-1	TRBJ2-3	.	TGTGCCACCAGTGATGCAGGGTCCAAGGATACGCAGTATTTT	CATSDAGSKDTQYF
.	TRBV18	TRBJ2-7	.	TGTGCCAGCTCACCGGACGGGAGATACGAGCAGTACTTC	CASSPDGRYEQYF
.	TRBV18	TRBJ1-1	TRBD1	TGTGCCAGCTCACCGGGACAGTTGAACACTGAAGCTTTCTTT	CASSPGQLNTEAFF
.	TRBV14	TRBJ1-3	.	TGTGCCAGCAGCCAAGACAGGTTACACTCTGGAAACACCATATATTTT	CASSQDRLHSGNTIYF
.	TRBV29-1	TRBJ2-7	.	TGCAGCGTTGTGGGGGACACTCGCTCCTACGAGCAGTACTTC	CSVVGDTRSYEQYF
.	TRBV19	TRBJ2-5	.	TGTGCCAGTAGTAAGGCGGGGCTGGGGAGTGAGACCCAGTACTTC	CASSKAGLGSETQYF
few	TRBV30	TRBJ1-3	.	TGTGCCTGGAGTGTTCGAAGGGGGACGATCCCACCCAACGGACCCAGAAACACCATATATTTT	CAWSVRRGTIPPNGPRNTIYF
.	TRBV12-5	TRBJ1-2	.	TGTGCTAGTGGACCCTGGGGCAGTCCCTATGGCTACACCTTC	CASGPWGSPYGYTF
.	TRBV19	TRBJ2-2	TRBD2	TGTGCCAGTAGCTGGACTAGCGGGGCCGGGGAGCTGTTTTTT	CASSWTSGAGELFF
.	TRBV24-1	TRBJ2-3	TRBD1	TGTGCCACCAGCCTTGGACAGGGGCACCTCGATACGCAGTATTTT	CATSLGQGHLDTQYF
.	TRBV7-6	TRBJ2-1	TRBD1	TGTGCCAGCAGCCAGCGAGGGTCCCAGGGACAGGGCTACAATGAGCAGTTCTTC	CASSQRGSQGQGYNEQFF
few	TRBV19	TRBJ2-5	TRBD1	TGTGCCAGTAGTATTGGACAGGCCCAAGGGACCCAGTACTTC	CASSIGQAQGTQYF
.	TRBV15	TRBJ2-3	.	TGTGCCACCAGCAGATTTTTTACAGGGTCAGATACGCAGTATTTT	CATSRFFTGSDTQYF
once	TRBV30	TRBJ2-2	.	TGTGCCTGGAGTTTTACCGGGGTGGTCGGGGAGCTGTTTTTT	CAWSFTGVVGELFF
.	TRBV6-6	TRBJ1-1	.	TGTGCCAGCAACCGACCTGACTCTACTAACACTGAAGCTTTCTTT	CASNRPDSTNTEAFF
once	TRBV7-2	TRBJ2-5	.	TGTGCCAGCAGCTTAGACAGGGTCCAAGAGACCCAGTACTTC	CASSLDRVQETQYF
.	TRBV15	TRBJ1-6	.	TGTGCCACCAGTTCCCATCCGGGGAGACCCCTCCACTTT	CATSSHPGRPLHF
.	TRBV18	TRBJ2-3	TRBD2	TGTGCCAGCTCCCGGGGGGGGGCCCTGGGTAGCACAGATACGCAGTATTTT	CASSRGGALGSTDTQYF
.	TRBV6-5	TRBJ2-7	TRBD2	TGTGCCAGCAGTTTCGGGACTAGCGGATACGAGCAGTACTTC	CASSFGTSGYEQYF
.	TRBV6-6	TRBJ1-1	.	TGTGCCAGCACCCCCGGGACTTGGGACACTGAAGCTTTCTTT	CASTPGTWDTEAFF
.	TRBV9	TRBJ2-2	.	TGTGCCAGCAGCCTGTCAGCGGGCAGCGCGAACACCGGGGAGCTGTTTTTT	CASSLSAGSANTGELFF
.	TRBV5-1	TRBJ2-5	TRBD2	TGCGCCAGCAGCATATCGGGAGGCCAAGAGACCCAGTACTTC	CASSISGGQETQYF
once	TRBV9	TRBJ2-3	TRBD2	TGTGCCAGCAGCGTAGAGGGACTAGCACAAGATACGCAGTATTTT	CASSVEGLAQDTQYF
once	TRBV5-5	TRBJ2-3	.	TGTGCCAGCAGCTTGGCAGGGACGGGGGCAGATACGCAGTATTTT	CASSLAGTGADTQYF
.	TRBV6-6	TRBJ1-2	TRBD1	TGTGCCAGCAGAGAAGGACAGGGCAGCTATGGCTACACCTTC	CASREGQGSYGYTF
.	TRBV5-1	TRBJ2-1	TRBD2	TGCGCCAGCAGCTTGACTGGCGGGGGGGTTAGTGAGCAGTTCTTC	CASSLTGGGVSEQFF
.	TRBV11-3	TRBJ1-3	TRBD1	TGTGCCAGCAGCTTAGACCCGACAGGGACCTCTGGAAACACCATATATTTT	CASSLDPTGTSGNTIYF
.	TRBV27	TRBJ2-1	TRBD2	TGTGCCAGCAGTCCCAGTTGGATAGCGGGGGGCTCCACCTACAATGAGCAGTTCTTC	CASSPSWIAGGSTYNEQFF
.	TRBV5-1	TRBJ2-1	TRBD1	TGCGCCAGCAGCTGGAGGGGACAGGGGAGGAATGAGCAGTTCTTC	CASSWRGQGRNEQFF
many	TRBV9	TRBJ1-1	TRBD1	TGTGCCAGCAGCGTCTCCGACAGGGGGCTCACTGAAGCTTTCTTT	CASSVSDRGLTEAFF
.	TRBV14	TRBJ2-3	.	TGTGCCAGCAGCCAACGGGGGGCCCCCACAGATACGCAGTATTTT	CASSQRGAPTDTQYF
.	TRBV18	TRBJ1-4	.	TGTGCCAGCTCATCCAGGGTGAATGAAAAACTGTTTTTT	CASSSRVNEKLFF
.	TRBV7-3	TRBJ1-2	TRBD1	TGTGCCAGCAGTGGGACAGCGAACCTCTATGGCTACACCTTC	CASSGTANLYGYTF
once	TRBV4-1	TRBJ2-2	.	TGCGCCAGCAGCCAAGAGAGGGGGACCACTAGGGAGCTGTTTTTT	CASSQERGTTRELFF
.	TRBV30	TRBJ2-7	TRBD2	TGTGCCTGGAGTGCCGGGGGGGGCTCCTACGAGCAGTACTTC	CAWSAGGGSYEQYF
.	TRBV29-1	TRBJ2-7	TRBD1	TGCAGCCTTGTGATTCGGACAGGAGCCTACGAGCAGTACTTC	CSLVIRTGAYEQYF
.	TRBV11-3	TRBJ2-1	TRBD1	TGTGCCAGCAGCTTGACAGGGTCCGCTGTAGGTGAGCAGTTCTTC	CASSLTGSAVGEQFF
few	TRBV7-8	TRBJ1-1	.	TGTGCCAGCAGCTTAAGGTTTGGAGTCACTGAAGCTTTCTTT	CASSLRFGVTEAFF
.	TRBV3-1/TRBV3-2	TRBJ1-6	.	TGTGCCAGCAGCCCCAGGGACTTTAGTTCACCCCTCCACTTT	CASSPRDFSSPLHF
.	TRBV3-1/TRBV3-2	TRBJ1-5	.	TGTGCCAGCAGTAAAACAGGGAATAGCAATCAGCCCCAGCATTTT	CASSKTGNSNQPQHF
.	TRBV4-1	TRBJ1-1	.	TGCGCCAGCAGCCAAGATGCTGAGCGGGTCGGGGACACTGAAGCTTTCTTT	CASSQDAERVGDTEAFF
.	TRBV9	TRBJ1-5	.	TGTGCCAGCAGCGGCTCCGGAGGCAATCAGCCCCAGCATTTT	CASSGSGGNQPQHF
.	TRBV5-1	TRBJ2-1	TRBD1	TGCGCCAGCACTATACAGGGGGAGTCGTCCTACAATGAGCAGTTCTTC	CASTIQGESSYNEQFF
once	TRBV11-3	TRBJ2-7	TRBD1	TGTGCCAGCACAATCGGGACAGGCGATCTCTACGAGCAGTACTTC	CASTIGTGDLYEQYF
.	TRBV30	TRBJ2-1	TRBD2	TGTGCCAGCCCGCGACAAGCGGGGGCCAATGAGCAGTTCTTC	CASPRQAGANEQFF
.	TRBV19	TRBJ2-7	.	TGTGCCAGTAGTCCGACTAAGGACAGAGTGGAGCAGTACTTC	CASSPTKDRVEQYF